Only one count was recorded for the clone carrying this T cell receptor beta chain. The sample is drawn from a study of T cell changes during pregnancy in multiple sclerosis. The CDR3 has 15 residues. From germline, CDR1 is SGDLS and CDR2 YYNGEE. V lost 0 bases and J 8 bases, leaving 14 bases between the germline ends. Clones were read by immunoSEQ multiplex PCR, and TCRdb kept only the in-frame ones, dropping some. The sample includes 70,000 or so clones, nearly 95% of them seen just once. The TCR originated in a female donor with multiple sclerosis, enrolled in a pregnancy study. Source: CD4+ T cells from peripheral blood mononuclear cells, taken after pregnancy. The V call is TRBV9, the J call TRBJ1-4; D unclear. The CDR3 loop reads CASSVAPGRGEKLFF. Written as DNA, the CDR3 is TGTGCCAGCAGCGTAGCCCCGGGGAGAGGCGAAAAACTGTTTTTT.